These T cell receptor beta chains were read from a single sample in a study of T cells in Graves' hyperthyroidism and ophthalmopathy. Each CDR3 protein is one row after TCRdb ran MiXCR on the multiplex PCR reads. This sample yields some 350,000 distinct CDR3 sequences, of which around a quarter are seen a single time; over 70% belongs to the top ten. Sequenced material: blood. These receptors all come from a man aged 50-60 years with Graves' hyperthyroidism. CDR3s include the opening cysteine and the closing phenylalanine or tryptophan. The D gene is left open where the match is weak. Only some rows state a clone size, as once, few, many or a class for expanded clones.

V gene	J gene	D gene	clone size	CDR3 DNA	CDR3 protein
TRBV12-3/TRBV12-4	TRBJ2-2	-	-	TGTGCCAGCAGTTCACAGATCACCGGGGAGCTGTTTTTT	CASSSQITGELFF
TRBV30	TRBJ1-1	TRBD1	many	TGTGCCTGGAGTACGGGACAGGGTGACACTGAAGCTTTCTTT	CAWSTGQGDTEAFF
TRBV20-1	TRBJ2-1	TRBD2	few	TGCAGTGCAACCGGGACTAGCGGGAAAGGAGGCAATGAGCAGTTCTTC	CSATGTSGKGGNEQFF
TRBV24-1	TRBJ2-1	-	few	TGTGCCACCAGTGATGCGCAGGGGAAAGGCTACAATGAGCAGTTCTTC	CATSDAQGKGYNEQFF
TRBV7-6	TRBJ2-2	-	-	TGTGCCAGCAGCTTTGGAACCGGGGAGCCGTTTTTT	CASSFGTGEPFF
TRBV5-5	TRBJ2-7	-	-	TGTGCCAGCAGCTCCGTCGGGACTTCCTCCTACGAGCAGTACTTC	CASSSVGTSSYEQYF
TRBV7-2	TRBJ2-7	-	-	TGTGCCAGCAGCTCCAGAAGGGGACCGAGGACCTACGAGCAGTACTTC	CASSSRRGPRTYEQYF
TRBV5-1	TRBJ2-5	-	-	TGCGCCAGCGGCACTACAGGGTTTGGAATGGAGACCCAGTACTTC	CASGTTGFGMETQYF
TRBV3-1	TRBJ2-7	-	-	TGTGCCAGCAGCCAAGATGAGTGGACAGCTGCCTACGAGCAGTACTTC	CASSQDEWTAAYEQYF
TRBV7-9	TRBJ1-1	-	-	TGTGCCAGCAGCTCGGATATGGTGTGGAACACTGAAGCTTTCTTT	CASSSDMVWNTEAFF
TRBV2	TRBJ1-2	-	many	TGTGCCAGCAGTGAGAGCAGGGTTGGCTATGGCTACACCTTC	CASSESRVGYGYTF
TRBV30	TRBJ2-5	-	-	TGTGCCTGCGATGCCAATCAAGAGACCCAGTACTTC	CACDANQETQYF
TRBV20-1	TRBJ1-3	-	few	TGCAGTGCTAGAGATGACGGAGGAAACACCATATATTTT	CSARDDGGNTIYF
TRBV2	TRBJ2-5	-	few	TGTGCCAGCAGTCCTCAGACTCTCCCTCAGGAGACCCAGTACTTC	CASSPQTLPQETQYF
TRBV2	TRBJ2-7	-	many	TGTGCCAGCAGGGTTGACAGCCAATTGGAGCAGTACTTC	CASRVDSQLEQYF
TRBV12-3/TRBV12-4	TRBJ2-2	-	-	TGTGCCAGCAGACCAGGGTGGCTAGCGAGGGGGGAGCTGTTTTTT	CASRPGWLARGELFF
TRBV6-1	TRBJ2-7	TRBD2	few	TGTGCCAGCAAACCGGGACTAGCGGGAGACTCCTACGAGCAGTACTTC	CASKPGLAGDSYEQYF
TRBV20-1	TRBJ2-1	TRBD2	few	TGCAGTGCTAGAGATACCAGGGCGGGGGGCGAGCAGTTCTTC	CSARDTRAGGEQFF
TRBV2	TRBJ1-6	-	few	TGTGCCACCCAGGAAGCTCCCTTATCTAATTCACCCCTCCACTTT	CATQEAPLSNSPLHF
TRBV11-2	TRBJ2-7	TRBD2	few	TGTGCCAGCAGCTTCCAAGCTAGCGGCTTCGGCGAGCAGTACTTC	CASSFQASGFGEQYF
TRBV6-1	TRBJ2-7	-	few	TGTGCCAGCAGTGAAATAAGGTCTAATACCTACGAGCAGTACTTC	CASSEIRSNTYEQYF
TRBV20-1	TRBJ2-1	-	many	TGCAGTGCTATCCCGACACAGAGCTCCTACAATGAGCAGTTCTTC	CSAIPTQSSYNEQFF
TRBV28	TRBJ1-5	-	-	TGTGCCAGCAGTCCTACCCCGAGCAATCAGCCCCAGCATTTT	CASSPTPSNQPQHF
TRBV29-1	TRBJ2-5	TRBD2	-	TGCAGCGTTGACGGGCGGGAGGTCCCAGAGACCCAGTACTTC	CSVDGREVPETQYF
TRBV20-1	TRBJ2-1	-	-	TGCAGTGCTCCCCCCGGGAGCGGCTACAATGAGCAGTTCTTC	CSAPPGSGYNEQFF
TRBV7-9	TRBJ1-5	-	few	TGTGCCAGCAGCTTATGGGCCGGAATGGGTTCTCCCCAGCATTTT	CASSLWAGMGSPQHF
TRBV20-1	TRBJ2-1	TRBD2	few	TGCAGTGCTAGAGATTGGGGCGGGAGGGCTCACAATGAGCAGTTCTTC	CSARDWGGRAHNEQFF
TRBV28	TRBJ1-6	-	-	TGTGCCAGCAGTTTAAGGGCCTTTCCATCCCTCCACTTT	CASSLRAFPSLHF
TRBV19	TRBJ2-5	-	few	TGTGCCAGTAGCCGAGCAGAGACCCAGTACTTC	CASSRAETQYF
TRBV12-3/TRBV12-4	TRBJ2-2	TRBD2	-	TGTGCCAGCAGTTTATTCCAGGGAGGGCGGAACACCGGGGAGCTGTTTTTT	CASSLFQGGRNTGELFF
TRBV6-1	TRBJ1-2	TRBD1	few	TGTGCCAGCAGGTCCGGGACAGGGGGCGCCTATGGCTACACCTTC	CASRSGTGGAYGYTF
TRBV6-1	TRBJ2-2	TRBD1	-	TGTGCCAGCAGTTATGGGGACAGCGTAGAGACCGGGGAGCTGTTTTTT	CASSYGDSVETGELFF
TRBV7-9	TRBJ2-7	-	many	TGTGCCAGCAGTTCAGGGGGGCGAGGCTACGAGCAGTACTTC	CASSSGGRGYEQYF
TRBV3-1	TRBJ1-1	-	-	TGTGCCAGCAGCATCGGGGAAAGGACTGAAGCTTTCTTT	CASSIGERTEAFF
TRBV20-1	TRBJ1-1	-	many	TGCAGTGCTATCAAGGCAGGGCAACTGACGAATACTGAAGCTTTCTTT	CSAIKAGQLTNTEAFF
TRBV3-1	TRBJ2-1	-	few	TGTGCCAGCAGCCAAGTGCGGACAAATGAGCAGTTCTTC	CASSQVRTNEQFF
TRBV5-5	TRBJ2-5	-	few	TGTGCCAGCAGCTTGTGGACTGGAGAAGAGACCCAGTACTTC	CASSLWTGEETQYF
TRBV20-1	TRBJ1-1	-	many	TGCAGTGCCCAACAGGGCCGACCTGAAGCTTTCTTT	CSAQQGRPEAFF
TRBV7-3	TRBJ1-6	TRBD1	few	TGTGCCAGCAGCTCCTCAGGGGGTTCACCCCTCCACTTT	CASSSSGGSPLHF
TRBV7-9	TRBJ2-3	TRBD1	once	TGTGCCAGCAGCCCTTCAGGGGGTGGAGCAGATACGCAGTATTTT	CASSPSGGGADTQYF
TRBV11-1	TRBJ2-5	TRBD2	once	TGTGCCAGCAGTGCGAACCCGGGACTAGGGAAGGAGACCCAGTACTTC	CASSANPGLGKETQYF
TRBV6-2/TRBV6-3	TRBJ2-5	-	-	TGTGCCAGCAGTTACAGATTGTCCCAAGAGACCCAGTACTTC	CASSYRLSQETQYF
TRBV29-1	TRBJ2-3	TRBD2	few	TGCAGCGTTAAACAGCCCGGGGGGACGCAGTATTTT	CSVKQPGGTQYF
TRBV15	TRBJ2-3	-	few	TGTGCCACCAGCAAAACCGGGTTCACAGATACGCAGTATTTT	CATSKTGFTDTQYF
TRBV7-9	TRBJ2-1	TRBD2	many	TGTGCCAGCAAGATAGCGGGACCGGCCGACAATGAGCAGTTCTTC	CASKIAGPADNEQFF
TRBV2	TRBJ2-7	TRBD1	-	TGTGCCACCTTGGACAGGGATCTCTACGAGCAGTACTTC	CATLDRDLYEQYF
TRBV28	TRBJ2-1	TRBD2	many	TGTGCCAGCAATAGAGCGGGAGGGCCACACAATGAGCAGTTCTTC	CASNRAGGPHNEQFF
TRBV11-2	TRBJ2-3	-	many	TGTGCCAGCAGCTTAGCCGGGAGACCCACAGATACGCAGTATTTT	CASSLAGRPTDTQYF
TRBV27	TRBJ1-6	-	few	TGTGCCAGCCGTAACAGGGCAGGTTCACCCCTCCACTTT	CASRNRAGSPLHF
TRBV6-1	TRBJ2-3	-	few	TGTGCCAGCAGCGCGGTGGGCTTAGCGATCACAGATACGCAGTATTTT	CASSAVGLAITDTQYF
TRBV6-1	TRBJ1-1	TRBD1	few	TGTGCCAGCACCACAACAGGGGCTCCTGAAGCTTTCTTT	CASTTTGAPEAFF
TRBV7-2	TRBJ1-1	-	few	TGTGCCAGCAGCTTATGGGCCTTGAACACCGAAGCTTTCTTT	CASSLWALNTEAFF
TRBV7-9	TRBJ2-1	TRBD2	-	TGTGCCAGCAGCTCTTTAGCGGGAGGCTACAATGAGCAGTTCTTC	CASSSLAGGYNEQFF
TRBV15	TRBJ2-7	TRBD2	few	TGTGCCACCAGCAGAGAGCTAGCGGGAGGCGAGCAGTACTTC	CATSRELAGGEQYF